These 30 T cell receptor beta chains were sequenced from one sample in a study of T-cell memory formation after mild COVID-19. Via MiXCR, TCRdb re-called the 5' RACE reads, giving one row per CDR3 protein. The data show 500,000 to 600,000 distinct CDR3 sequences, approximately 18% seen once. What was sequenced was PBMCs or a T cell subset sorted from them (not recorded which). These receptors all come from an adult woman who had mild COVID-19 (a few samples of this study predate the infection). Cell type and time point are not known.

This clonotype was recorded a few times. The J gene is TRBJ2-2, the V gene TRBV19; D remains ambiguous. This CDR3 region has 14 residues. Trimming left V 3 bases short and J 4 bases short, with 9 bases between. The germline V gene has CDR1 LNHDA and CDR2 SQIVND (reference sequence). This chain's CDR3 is CASSIRSGTGELFF. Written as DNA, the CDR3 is TGTGCCAGTAGTATCCGTTCGGGCACCGGGGAGCTGTTTTTT.

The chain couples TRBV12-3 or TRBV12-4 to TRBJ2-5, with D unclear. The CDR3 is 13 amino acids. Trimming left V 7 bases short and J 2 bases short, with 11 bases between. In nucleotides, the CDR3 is TGTGCCAGCACCCAGAGGAGTCAAGAGACCCAGTACTTC. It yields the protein CASTQRSQETQYF.

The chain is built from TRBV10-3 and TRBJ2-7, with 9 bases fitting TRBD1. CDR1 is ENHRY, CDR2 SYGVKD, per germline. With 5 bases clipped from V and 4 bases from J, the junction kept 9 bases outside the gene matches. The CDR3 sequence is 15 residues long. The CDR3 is CAISSGTGRGYEQYF. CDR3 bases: TGTGCCATCAGTTCGGGGACAGGGCGGGGTTACGAGCAGTACTTC.

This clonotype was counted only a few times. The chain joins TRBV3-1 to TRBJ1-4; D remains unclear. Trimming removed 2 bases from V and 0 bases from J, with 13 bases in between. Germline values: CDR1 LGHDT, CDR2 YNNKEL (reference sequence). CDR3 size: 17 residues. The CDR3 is CASSQLLSGSTNEKLFF. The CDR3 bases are TGTGCCAGCAGCCAATTATTATCGGGTTCAACTAATGAAAAACTGTTTTTT.

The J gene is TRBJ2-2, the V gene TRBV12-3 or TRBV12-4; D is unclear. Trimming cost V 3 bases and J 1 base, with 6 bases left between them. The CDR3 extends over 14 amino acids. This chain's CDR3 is CASSFSVNTGELFF. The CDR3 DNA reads TGTGCCAGCAGTTTCTCAGTGAACACCGGGGAGCTGTTTTTT.

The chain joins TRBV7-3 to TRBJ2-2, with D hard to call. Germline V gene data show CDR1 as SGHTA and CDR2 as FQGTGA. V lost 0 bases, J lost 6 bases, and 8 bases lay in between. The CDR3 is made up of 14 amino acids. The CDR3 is CASSLTPQSGELFF. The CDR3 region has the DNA TGTGCCAGCAGCTTAACCCCACAGTCCGGGGAGCTGTTTTTT.

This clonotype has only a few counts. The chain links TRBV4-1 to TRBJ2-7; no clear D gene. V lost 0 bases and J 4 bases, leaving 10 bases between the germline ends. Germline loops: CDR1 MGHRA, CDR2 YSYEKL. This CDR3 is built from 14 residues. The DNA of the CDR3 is TGCGCCAGCAGCCAAGACAAGCATACGTACGAGCAGTACTTC. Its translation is CASSQDKHTYEQYF.

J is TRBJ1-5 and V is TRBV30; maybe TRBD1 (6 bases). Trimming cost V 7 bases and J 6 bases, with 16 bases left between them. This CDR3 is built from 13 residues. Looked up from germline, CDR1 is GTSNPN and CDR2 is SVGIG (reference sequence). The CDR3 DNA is TGTGCCTATACCGGGACGGGGGCTCAGCCCCAGCATTTT. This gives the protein CAYTGTGAQPQHF.

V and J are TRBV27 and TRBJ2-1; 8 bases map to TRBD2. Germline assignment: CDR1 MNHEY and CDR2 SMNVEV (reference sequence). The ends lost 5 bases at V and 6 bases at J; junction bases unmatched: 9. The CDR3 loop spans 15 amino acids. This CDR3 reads CASSLSGGPANEQFF. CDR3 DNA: TGTGCCAGCAGTCTAAGCGGGGGCCCAGCCAATGAGCAGTTCTTC.

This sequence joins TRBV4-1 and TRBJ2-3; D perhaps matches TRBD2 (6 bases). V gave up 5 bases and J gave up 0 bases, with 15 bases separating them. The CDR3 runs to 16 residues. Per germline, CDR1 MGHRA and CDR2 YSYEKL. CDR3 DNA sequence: TGCGCCAGCAGCGAAGGGCGGGGTGGAAGCACAGATACGCAGTATTTT. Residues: CASSEGRGGSTDTQYF.

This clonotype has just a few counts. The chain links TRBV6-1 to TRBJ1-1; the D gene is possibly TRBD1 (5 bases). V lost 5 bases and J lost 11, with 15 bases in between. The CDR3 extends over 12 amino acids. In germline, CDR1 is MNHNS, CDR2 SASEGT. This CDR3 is CASSPRGGVAFF. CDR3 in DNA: TGTGCCAGCAGTCCCCGGGGGGGGGTCGCTTTCTTT.

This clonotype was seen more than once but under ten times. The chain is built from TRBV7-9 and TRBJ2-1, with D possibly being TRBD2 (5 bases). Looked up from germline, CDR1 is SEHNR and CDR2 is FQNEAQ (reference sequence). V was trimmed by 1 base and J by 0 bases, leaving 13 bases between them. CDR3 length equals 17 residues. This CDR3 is CASSLGVGSDSYNEQFF. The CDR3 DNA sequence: TGTGCCAGCAGCTTAGGCGTAGGTAGCGACTCCTACAATGAGCAGTTCTTC.

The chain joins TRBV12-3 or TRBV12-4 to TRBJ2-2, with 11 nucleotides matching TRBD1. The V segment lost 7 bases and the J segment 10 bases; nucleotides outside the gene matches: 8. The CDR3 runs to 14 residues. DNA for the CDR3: TGTGCCAGCAATTCCGGACAGGGGGCTGTGGAGCTGTTTTTT. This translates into CASNSGQGAVELFF.

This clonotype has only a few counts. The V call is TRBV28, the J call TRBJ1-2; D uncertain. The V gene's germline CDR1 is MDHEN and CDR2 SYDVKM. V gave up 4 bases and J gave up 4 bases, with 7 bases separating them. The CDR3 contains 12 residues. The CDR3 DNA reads TGTGCCAGCAGTTCGAAGGGCTATGGCTACACCTTC. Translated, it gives CASSSKGYGYTF.

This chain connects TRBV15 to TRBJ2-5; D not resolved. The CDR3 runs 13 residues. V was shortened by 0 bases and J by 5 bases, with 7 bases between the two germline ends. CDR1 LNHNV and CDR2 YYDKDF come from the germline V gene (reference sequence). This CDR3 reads CATSRDQWETQYF. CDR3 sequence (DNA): TGTGCCACCAGCAGAGATCAGTGGGAGACCCAGTACTTC. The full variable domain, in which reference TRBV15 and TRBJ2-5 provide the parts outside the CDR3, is DAMVIQNPRYQVTQFGKPVTLSCSQTLNHNVMYWYQQKSSQAPKLLFHYYDKDFNNEADTPDNFQSRRPNTSFCFLDIRSPGLGDTAMYLCATSRDQWETQYFGPGTRLLVL.

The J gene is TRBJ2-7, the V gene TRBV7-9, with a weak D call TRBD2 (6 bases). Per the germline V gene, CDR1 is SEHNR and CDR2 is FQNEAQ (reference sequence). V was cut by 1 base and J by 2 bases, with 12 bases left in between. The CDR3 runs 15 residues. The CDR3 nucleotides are TGTGCCAGCAGCTTAGAGTTAAGGACTACCTACGAGCAGTACTTC. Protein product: CASSLELRTTYEQYF.

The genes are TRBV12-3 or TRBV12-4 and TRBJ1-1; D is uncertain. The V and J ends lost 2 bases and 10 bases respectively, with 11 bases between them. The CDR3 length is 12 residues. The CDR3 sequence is CASSLWGEGAFF. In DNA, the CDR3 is TGTGCCAGCAGTTTATGGGGAGAGGGAGCTTTCTTT.

This CDR3 is CASSQTTSRNEQFF. The CDR3 region has the DNA TGTGCCAGCAGCCAAACGACTAGCAGGAATGAGCAGTTCTTC. The genes are TRBV7-3 and TRBJ2-1; 7 nucleotides align to TRBD2. The CDR3 sequence is 14 residues long. Looked up from germline, CDR1 is SGHTA and CDR2 is FQGTGA. With 5 bases clipped from V and 7 bases from J, the junction kept 8 bases outside the gene matches.

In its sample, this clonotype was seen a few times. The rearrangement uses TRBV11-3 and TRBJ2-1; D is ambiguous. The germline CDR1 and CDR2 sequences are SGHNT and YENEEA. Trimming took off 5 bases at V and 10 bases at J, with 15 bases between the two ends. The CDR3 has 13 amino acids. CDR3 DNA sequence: TGTGCCAGCAGCCCCCCCGTGGCACGCGAGCAGTTCTTC. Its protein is CASSPPVAREQFF.

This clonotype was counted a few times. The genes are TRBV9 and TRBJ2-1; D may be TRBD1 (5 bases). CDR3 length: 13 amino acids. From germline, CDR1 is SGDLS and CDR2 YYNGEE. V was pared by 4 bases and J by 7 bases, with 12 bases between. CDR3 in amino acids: CASSLGDGNEQFF. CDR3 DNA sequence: TGTGCCAGCAGCTTAGGGGATGGGAATGAGCAGTTCTTC.

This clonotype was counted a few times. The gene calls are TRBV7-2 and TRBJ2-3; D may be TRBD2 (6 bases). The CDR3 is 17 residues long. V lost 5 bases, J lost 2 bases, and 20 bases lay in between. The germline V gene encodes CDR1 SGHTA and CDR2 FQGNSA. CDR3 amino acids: CASSPYGGHEYTDTQYF. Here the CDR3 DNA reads TGTGCCAGCAGCCCTTACGGAGGGCACGAGTACACAGATACGCAGTATTTT.

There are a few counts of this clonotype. Here the CDR3 DNA reads TGTGCCAGCAGCTTACCCGAGTCTGGGGCCAACGTCCTGACTTTC. This encodes CASSLPESGANVLTF. V usage is TRBV7-9 and J usage is TRBJ2-6; D is undetermined. This CDR3 has 15 residues. Germline-derived CDR1 and CDR2 are SEHNR and FQNEAQ (reference sequence). V lost 2 bases, J lost 1 base, and 6 bases lay in between.

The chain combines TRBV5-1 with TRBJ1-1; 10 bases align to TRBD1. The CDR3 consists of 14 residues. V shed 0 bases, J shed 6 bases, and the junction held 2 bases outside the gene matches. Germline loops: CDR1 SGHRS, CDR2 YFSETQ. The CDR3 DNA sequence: TGCGCCAGCAGCTTGGGTGGGACAGGGGCTGAAGCTTTCTTT. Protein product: CASSLGGTGAEAFF.

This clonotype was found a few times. This chain's CDR3 is CASSLEGVSGELFF. In DNA, the CDR3 is TGTGCCAGCAGCTTAGAAGGGGTTTCCGGGGAGCTGTTTTTT. This rearrangement joins TRBV7-9 to TRBJ2-2, with D possibly being TRBD1 (5 bases). There are 14 residues in the CDR3. Germline CDR1 reads SEHNR; CDR2 reads FQNEAQ (reference sequence). Trimming took 1 base from V and 6 from J, leaving 9 bases between them.

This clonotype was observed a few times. The CDR3 reads CASSQRSRFGELFF. The CDR3 DNA sequence: TGCGCCAGCAGCCAAAGATCACGGTTCGGGGAGCTGTTTTTT. The J gene is TRBJ2-2, the V gene TRBV4-1; D unclear. This CDR3 is built from 14 residues. Germline V lookup: CDR1 MGHRA, CDR2 YSYEKL. V was shortened by 2 bases and J by 7 bases, with 11 bases between the two germline ends.

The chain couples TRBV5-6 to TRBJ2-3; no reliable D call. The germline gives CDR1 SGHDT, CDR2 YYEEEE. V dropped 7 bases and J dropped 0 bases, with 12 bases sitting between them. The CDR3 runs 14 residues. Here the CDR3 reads CASRDGPSTDTQYF. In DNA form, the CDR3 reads TGTGCCAGCCGCGACGGTCCCAGCACAGATACGCAGTATTTT.

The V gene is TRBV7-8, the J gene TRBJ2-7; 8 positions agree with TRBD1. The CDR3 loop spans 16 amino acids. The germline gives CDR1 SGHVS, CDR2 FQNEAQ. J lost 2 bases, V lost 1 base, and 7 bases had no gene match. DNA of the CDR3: TGTGCCAGCAGCTTAGGGTTAGACAGGGGTCCCTACGAGCAGTACTTC. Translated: CASSLGLDRGPYEQYF.

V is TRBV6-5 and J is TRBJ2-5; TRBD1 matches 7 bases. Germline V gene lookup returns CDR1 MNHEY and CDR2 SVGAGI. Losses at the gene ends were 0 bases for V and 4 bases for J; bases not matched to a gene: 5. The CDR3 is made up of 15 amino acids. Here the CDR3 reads CASSYSLGQLETQYF. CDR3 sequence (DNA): TGTGCCAGCAGTTACTCATTGGGACAGCTAGAGACCCAGTACTTC.

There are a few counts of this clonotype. CDR3 in amino acids: CASTTDRVKYNEQFF. CDR3 sequence (DNA): TGTGCCAGCACCACCGACAGGGTGAAATACAATGAGCAGTTCTTC. The rearrangement joins TRBV21-1 to TRBJ2-1; TRBD1 is the table's D call, not checked against the DNA. TRBV21-1 represents a pseudogene. CDR3 length: 15 residues.

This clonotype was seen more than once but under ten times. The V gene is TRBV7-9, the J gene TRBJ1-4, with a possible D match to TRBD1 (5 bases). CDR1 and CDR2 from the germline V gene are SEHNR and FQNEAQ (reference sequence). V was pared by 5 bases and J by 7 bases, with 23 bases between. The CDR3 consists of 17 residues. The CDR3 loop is CASSGSGTNYYREKLFF. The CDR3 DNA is TGTGCCAGCAGCGGATCCGGGACCAACTACTATCGTGAAAAACTGTTTTTT.